This T cell receptor (beta chain) comes out of a study of sequential checkpoint blockade in melanoma. Looking at the study overall: Arm A got nivolumab then ipilimumab; arm B the reverse, 1:1. Maintenance nivolumab came after either treatment sequence.

V shed 1 base, J shed 2 bases, and the junction held 3 bases outside the gene matches. This CDR3 is 16 amino acids long. The germline gives CDR1 SGHVS, CDR2 FQNEAQ. Treatment: randomized to nivolumab then ipilimumab (arm A) or the reverse (arm B). No patient had prior DNA-damaging chemotherapy. Data came from immunoSEQ multiplex PCR; TCRdb stores just in-frame clones and leaves some out. The repertoire holds under 20,000 clones, with 70% as singletons. The material sequenced was CD8+ T cells sorted from blood (inferred from file names), taken from a patient given nivolumab and ipilimumab in sequence. This sequence originates from a human donor with melanoma. The chain recombines TRBV7-8 with TRBJ2-1; TRBD2 aligns across 9 bases. CDR3 in DNA: TGTGCCAGCAGCTTAGGGGGCGGGAGGGCCTACAATGAGCAGTTCTTC. Protein: CASSLGGGRAYNEQFF.